This entry lists 22 T cell receptor beta chains sequenced from one sample in a study of T-cell memory formation after mild COVID-19. A single record per CDR3 protein comes from TCRdb applying MiXCR to the 5' RACE reads. There are over 150,000 distinct CDR3 sequences in the sample; 20% to 25% occur only once, and 20% to 25% lies in the top ten. Specimen: PBMCs or a T cell subset sorted from them (not recorded which). Receptors were obtained from an adult woman who had mild COVID-19 (a few samples of this study predate the infection). Cell type and time point are not known.

The chain employs TRBV5-1 and TRBJ2-5; 10 bases are a match to TRBD2. The CDR3 has 18 residues. CDR1 is SGHRS and CDR2 is YFSETQ in the germline V gene. Trimming took 3 bases from V and 1 from J; bases not matched to a gene: 12. CDR3 residues: CASSSEGSGGPIQETQYF. The CDR3, as DNA: TGCGCCAGCAGCTCCGAGGGTAGCGGGGGGCCGATCCAAGAGACCCAGTACTTC.

The chain links TRBV7-6 to TRBJ2-1; a weak D match, TRBD2 (6 bases). V lost 5 bases, J lost 0 bases, and 11 bases lay in between. This CDR3 is 15 amino acids long. CDR1 and CDR2 from the germline V gene are SGHVS and FNYEAQ. The CDR3 region has the DNA TGTGCCAGCAGCCCAGGGCGGGGCTCCTACAATGAGCAGTTCTTC. This translates into CASSPGRGSYNEQFF. The entire variable domain, with the rest obtained from reference TRBV7-6 and TRBJ2-1, is as follows: GAGVSQSPRYKVTKRGQDVALRCDPISGHVSLYWYRQALGQGPEFLTYFNYEAQQDKSGLPNDRFSAERPEGSISTLTIQRTEQRDSAMYRCASSPGRGSYNEQFFGPGTRLTVL.

Only a few counts were recorded for this clonotype. The CDR3 reads CASSQLTGGLSTDTQYF. The CDR3 coding sequence is TGTGCCAGCAGTCAACTCACAGGGGGTCTTAGCACAGATACGCAGTATTTT. This sequence joins TRBV27 and TRBJ2-3; the match to TRBD1 covers 8 bases. Looked up from germline, CDR1 is MNHEY and CDR2 is SMNVEV (reference sequence). The CDR3 has 17 amino acids. V trimming: 5 bases; J trimming: 0 bases; junction bases outside the gene matches: 10.

This clonotype occurred once. The chain is built from TRBV4-1 and TRBJ2-5; 10 positions agree with TRBD2. The CDR3 has 17 amino acids. Germline values: CDR1 MGHRA, CDR2 YSYEKL. V was pared by 3 bases and J by 4 bases, with 11 bases of the junction left unmatched. CDR3 sequence reads: CASSQASGGPSGETQYF. The DNA for the CDR3 is TGCGCCAGCAGCCAGGCTAGCGGGGGCCCGTCGGGAGAGACCCAGTACTTC.

The chain employs TRBV15 and TRBJ1-2; TRBD1 matches at 9 bases. The CDR3 spans 15 residues. Germline CDR1 and CDR2: LNHNV and YYDKDF (reference sequence). J was trimmed by 4 bases and V by 0 bases; bases with no gene match: 3. The CDR3 coding sequence is TGTGCCACCAGCAGAGAACGGACAGGGGCCTATGGCTACACCTTC. Protein sequence: CATSRERTGAYGYTF. The entire variable domain, with the rest obtained from reference TRBV15 and TRBJ1-2, is as follows: DAMVIQNPRYQVTQFGKPVTLSCSQTLNHNVMYWYQQKSSQAPKLLFHYYDKDFNNEADTPDNFQSRRPNTSFCFLDIRSPGLGDTAMYLCATSRERTGAYGYTFGSGTRLTVV.

J is TRBJ2-2 and V is TRBV3-1, with 7 bases lining up with TRBD2. J was trimmed by 3 bases and V by 1 base; bases with no gene match: 5. This CDR3 spans 16 amino acids. The germline CDR1 and CDR2 sequences are LGHDT and YNNKEL (reference sequence). The CDR3 reads CASSQVPSGYTGELFF. Here the CDR3 DNA reads TGTGCCAGCAGCCAAGTTCCTAGCGGTTACACCGGGGAGCTGTTTTTT.

With regard to this clonotype: At one boundary the junction diverges from the germline segment, which might be a read error. The chain employs TRBV30 and TRBJ2-7, with D perhaps matching TRBD2 (6 bases). Germline V gene data show CDR1 as GTSNPN and CDR2 as SVGIG (reference sequence). This CDR3 spans 13 amino acids. As DNA, the CDR3 is TGTGCTTGGAGATGGGACTGGTCCTACGAGCAGTACTTC. Translating it yields CAWRWDWSYEQYF.

This clonotype came up a few times. V gene TRBV24-1 combines with J gene TRBJ2-2, with D uncertain. This CDR3 spans 11 amino acids. The germline V and J ends were trimmed by 8 bases and 7 bases, with 7 bases remaining between them. CDR1 and CDR2 (germline): KGHDR, SFDVKD. CDR3 bases: TGTGCCACCATGAGAGGCGGGGAGCTGTTTTTT. This gives the protein CATMRGGELFF.

The rearrangement joins TRBV29-1 to TRBJ2-2, with D perhaps matching TRBD2 (7 bases). CDR1 is SQVTM, CDR2 ANQGSEA, per germline. This CDR3 region has 15 residues. Trimming removed 7 bases from V and 0 bases from J, with 15 bases in between. CDR3 loop: CSGGRGSANTGELFF. Written as DNA, the CDR3 is TGCAGCGGGGGGCGCGGGAGCGCGAACACCGGGGAGCTGTTTTTT.

The V gene is TRBV6-5, the J gene TRBJ1-1; possibly TRBD1 for D (5 bases). This CDR3 region has 14 residues. Trimming stripped 4 bases from V and 4 bases from J, with 13 bases between. CDR1 is MNHEY and CDR2 is SVGAGI in the germline V gene. CDR3 sequence reads: CASSWGTVSTEAFF. The CDR3, as DNA: TGTGCCAGCAGTTGGGGGACGGTCAGCACTGAAGCTTTCTTT.

This clonotype was recorded only once. The chain combines TRBV5-5 with TRBJ2-7, with TRBD2 matching over 9 bases. The germline V gene has CDR1 SGHKS and CDR2 YYEKEE (reference sequence). The CDR3 is made up of 14 amino acids. J gave up 5 bases and V 3 bases, and 6 bases lay outside the gene matches. CDR3 region: CASSSAGGPDEQYF. As DNA, the CDR3 is TGTGCCAGCAGCTCGGCGGGAGGGCCTGACGAGCAGTACTTC.

This chain joins TRBV29-1 and TRBJ2-1; no clear D. Trimming cost V 2 bases and J 8 bases, with 4 bases left between them. Germline lookup yields CDR1 SQVTM and CDR2 ANQGSEA. CDR3 length: 10 residues. The CDR3 here is CSVEPYEQFF. CDR3 coding DNA: TGCAGCGTTGAACCCTATGAGCAGTTCTTC.

This clonotype was detected only a few times. Here the CDR3 reads CASSPDPRGPYNEQFF. CDR3 sequence (DNA): TGCGCCAGCAGCCCGGACCCACGGGGGCCCTACAATGAGCAGTTCTTC. The V call is TRBV4-3, the J call TRBJ2-1, with D perhaps TRBD1 or TRBD2 (6 bases each). CDR1 is LGHNA and CDR2 is YSLEER in the germline V gene. The CDR3 has 16 amino acids. Between the trimmed V and J ends, which lost 4 bases and 2 bases, there was a span of 15 bases.

The chain carries TRBV9 and TRBJ2-7; D remains ambiguous. Germline loops: CDR1 SGDLS, CDR2 YYNGEE. CDR3 size: 16 residues. V was trimmed by 0 bases and J by 5 bases, leaving 18 bases between them. The CDR3 coding sequence is TGTGCCAGCAGCGTAGCTCAGCTTAGCACTCGGAACGAGCAGTACTTC. It yields the protein CASSVAQLSTRNEQYF.

This rearrangement joins TRBV4-3 to TRBJ2-1, with 10 bases identical to TRBD2. Germline loops: CDR1 LGHNA, CDR2 YSLEER. Trimming took 4 bases from V and 4 from J; bases not matched to a gene: 7. This CDR3 is built from 16 residues. CDR3 sequence (DNA): TGCGCCAGCAGCCCTCTAACAGCGGGGGGGTACAATGAGCAGTTCTTC. Its translation: CASSPLTAGGYNEQFF.

This clonotype was seen only a few times. The chain uses TRBV4-1 and TRBJ2-1; TRBD1 matches at 7 bases. The germline gives CDR1 MGHRA, CDR2 YSYEKL. This CDR3 contains 13 residues. V was pared by 4 bases and J by 6 bases, with 3 bases of the junction left unmatched. The CDR3 DNA follows: TGCGCCAGCAGCCCACAGGGGATCAATGAGCAGTTCTTC. Amino acid sequence: CASSPQGINEQFF.

This clonotype was observed a few times. The chain has TRBV20-1 and TRBJ2-5, with 12 bases lining up with TRBD2. The CDR3 consists of 16 residues. The V and J ends lost 0 bases and 6 bases, in that order; junction bases with no gene match: 8. The germline gives CDR1 DFQATT, CDR2 SNEGSKA (reference sequence). CDR3 sequence reads: CSAREGLAGGPKTQYF. The DNA for the CDR3 is TGCAGTGCTAGAGAGGGGCTAGCGGGAGGGCCCAAGACCCAGTACTTC.

This clonotype was seen just once. The V call is TRBV30, the J call TRBJ1-2, with unresolved D. CDR3 length: 11 amino acids. The germline CDR1 and CDR2 sequences are GTSNPN and SVGIG (reference sequence). The ends were cut back, 3 bases at V and 12 bases at J, with 14 bases in the middle. The CDR3 DNA reads as TGTGCCTGGAGCGCCCACCTCGGGAACACCTTC. Protein: CAWSAHLGNTF.

This chain connects TRBV15 to TRBJ2-5; 12 bases line up with TRBD1. Germline CDR1 reads LNHNV; CDR2 reads YYDKDF (reference sequence). The V segment lost 2 bases and the J segment 9 bases; nucleotides outside the gene matches: 7. CDR3 length: 15 amino acids. Written as DNA, the CDR3 is TGTGCCACCAGCAGACCGGGACAGGGGGCTAGGGCCCAGTACTTC. It is translated as CATSRPGQGARAQYF. Supplemented by reference TRBV15 and TRBJ2-5, the full variable domain reads DAMVIQNPRYQVTQFGKPVTLSCSQTLNHNVMYWYQQKSSQAPKLLFHYYDKDFNNEADTPDNFQSRRPNTSFCFLDIRSPGLGDTAMYLCATSRPGQGARAQYFGPGTRLLVL.

Only a few counts were recorded for this clonotype. The chain couples TRBV6-1 to TRBJ1-2; TRBD1 matches 8 bases. The V segment lost 3 bases and the J segment 4 bases; nucleotides outside the gene matches: 4. Germline CDR1 reads MNHNS; CDR2 reads SASEGT. This CDR3 is 14 amino acids long. CDR3 region: CASSDPGQVYGYTF. CDR3 DNA sequence: TGTGCCAGCAGTGATCCGGGACAGGTCTATGGCTACACCTTC.

The genes are TRBV11-2 and TRBJ2-2; 10 bases fit TRBD1. V lost 1 base, J lost 7 bases, and 6 bases stayed unmatched. This CDR3 has 16 residues. Germline V gene lookup returns CDR1 SGHAT and CDR2 FQNNGV. In DNA form, the CDR3 reads TGTGCCAGCAGCTTAGGTCGACAGGGGGCTCACGGGGAGCTGTTTTTT. It specifies CASSLGRQGAHGELFF.

V is TRBV7-2 and J is TRBJ2-1; 12 bases fit TRBD2. This CDR3 has 17 residues. Germline V lookup: CDR1 SGHTA, CDR2 FQGNSA. Germline trimming cut 6 bases from V and 0 bases from J; bases unmatched to any gene: 6. The CDR3 DNA is TGTGCCAGCAGTAATCTAGCGGGGGGGCCCTCCTACAATGAGCAGTTCTTC. This sequence encodes CASSNLAGGPSYNEQFF.